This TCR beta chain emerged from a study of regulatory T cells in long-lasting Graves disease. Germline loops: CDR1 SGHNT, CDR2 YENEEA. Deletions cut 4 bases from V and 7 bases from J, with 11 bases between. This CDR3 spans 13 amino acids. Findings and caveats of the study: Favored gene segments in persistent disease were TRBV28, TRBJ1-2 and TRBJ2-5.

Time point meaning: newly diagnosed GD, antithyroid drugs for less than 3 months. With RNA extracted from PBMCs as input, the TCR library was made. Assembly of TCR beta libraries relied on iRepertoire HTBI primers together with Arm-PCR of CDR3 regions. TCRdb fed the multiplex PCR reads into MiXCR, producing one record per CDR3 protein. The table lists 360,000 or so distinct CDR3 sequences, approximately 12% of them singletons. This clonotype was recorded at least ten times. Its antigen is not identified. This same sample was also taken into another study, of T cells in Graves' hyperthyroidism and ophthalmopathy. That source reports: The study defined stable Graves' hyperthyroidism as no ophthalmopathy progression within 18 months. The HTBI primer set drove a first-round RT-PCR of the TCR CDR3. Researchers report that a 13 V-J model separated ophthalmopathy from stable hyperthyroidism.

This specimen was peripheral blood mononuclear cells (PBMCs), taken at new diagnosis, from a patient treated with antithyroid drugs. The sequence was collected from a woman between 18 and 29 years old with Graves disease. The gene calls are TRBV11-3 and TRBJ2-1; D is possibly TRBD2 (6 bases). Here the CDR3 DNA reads TGTGCCAGCAGCTCGTTGGCGGGGAATGAGCAGTTCTTC. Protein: CASSSLAGNEQFF.